This entry describes one T cell receptor beta chain. Peripheral blood CD8+ and CD4+ T cells were profiled by TCR beta sequencing. Negative isolation was used for CD8+ and CD4+ T cells and FACS enrichment for TEMRA cells. This sample was taken from a study of CD8 T cells in Susac syndrome. With random hexamers, reverse transcription was performed on about 0.5 to 1 ug of RNA. Coverage of TCR beta CDR3 amplification by immunoSEQ multiplex PCR extended to 54 Vbeta and 13 Jbeta. TCRdb re-called the immunoSEQ multiplex PCR reads through MiXCR, storing one row per CDR3 protein. The data show around 140,000 distinct CDR3 sequences, with approximately 94% seen just once and roughly 0.083% held by the top ten. The specimen was CD4+ T cells from PBMCs. The receptor comes from a human donor in good health.

The CDR3 is CASSLDGTDYGYTF. In nucleotides, the CDR3 is TGCGCCAGCAGCTTGGATGGGACGGACTATGGCTACACCTTC. The chain combines TRBV5-1 with TRBJ1-2; TRBD1 might be the D (5 bases). Germline CDR1 is SGHRS and CDR2 is YFSETQ. V lost 0 bases to trimming and J lost 3 bases, with 9 bases between them. The CDR3 length is 14 residues. Full variable domain (remainder filled in from reference TRBV5-1 and TRBJ1-2): KAGVTQTPRYLIKTRGQQVTLSCSPISGHRSVSWYQQTPGQGLQFLFEYFSETQRNKGNFPGRFSGRQFSNSRSEMNVSTLELGDSALYLCASSLDGTDYGYTFGSGTRLTVV.